This T cell receptor beta chain was sequenced for a study of shared clonotypes between healthy human individuals (dated by TCRdb to 2020 to 2022). Regarding the complete study: A few men and a couple of women, aged 18 to 49 years, made up the cohort. Per donor, three plates each were used for CD4 naive and CD4 memory, two for CD8 naive, and one for CD8 memory. The study deeply sequenced blood TCR repertoires of several healthy adults to estimate repertoire size and the extent of clonotype sharing between individuals. Different laboratories and diverse techniques were used to prepare libraries and sequence TCR repertoires, to increase sequencing depth and limit assay-specific biases. Leukapheresis yielded between about 0.94 and 9 billion PBMCs per donor. Study-wide conclusions, independent of this receptor: Only blood was sampled, and tissue TCR repertoires likely differ from those in blood. Sharing across a few donors was observed for roughly 5.4% of naive CD4, about 3.2% of naive CD8, 2.3% of memory CD4, and roughly 0.4% of memory CD8 clonotypes. Rarefaction of sorted-subset datasets indicated incomplete sequencing despite the large sequencing depth. Because the study included a small number of donors, the genetic and exposure-history diversity represented was limited. Pairwise subsampling led to the expectation that sequencing depth would affect the degree of clonotype sharing among donors. Compared with non-shared clonotypes, clonotypes shared by all four sorted-subset donors had higher generation probabilities. Naive subsets generally had larger estimated clonotype richness than memory subsets.

Using the deep immunoSEQ assay, multiplex PCR amplified TCR CDR3 regions from genomic DNA. For each cell subset, the extracted genomic DNA was distributed evenly across all wells of several immunoSEQ 96-well plates, and each plate served as one replicate. For sorted subsets, each replicate PCR was loaded with about 0.2 ug genomic DNA, equivalent to 30,000 or so T cell genomes. The purified libraries were quantified using a Qubit 3.0 fluorometer, sized with a Bioanalyzer 2100, and then quantified again using the KAPA Library Quantification kit. Every immunoSEQ 96-well plate was sequenced on a dedicated single-read 150-cycle Illumina NextSeq 550 flow cell. The authors' analysis ran thus. The immunoSEQ output contained only junctional sequences without quality scores, so filtering could not match that applied to full-length reads. Sequences were annotated with PyIR, a Python wrapper for IgBLAST v1.9, and V/J genes and CDR3 were assigned using IMGT germline references. Reads with weak V/J assignments (E-value above 1e-6), missing CDR3, stop codons, out-of-frame junctions, or ambiguous translated residues were removed. V3J clonotypes were defined by identical inferred V gene, J gene, and CDR3 amino acid sequence. Percentage overlap between repertoires was computed as shared unique clonotypes divided by the size of the smaller repertoire. Richness of each repertoire was evaluated using RTK rarefaction, the Chao1 estimator, and Recon v2.1 estimates of unobserved clonotypes. OLGA was used to compute generation probabilities for all TCRbeta clonotypes that the gDNA method yielded from a few donors. The clones in this table, taken by TCRdb from immuneACCESS, are in-frame only. Not every clone is retained; where verified, under half of the shortfall comes from an unresolved V gene, and the cause of the rest is unknown. Clonal size and the V and J genes are those of that table, whereas D and trimming came from the DNA. Recorded for this sample are around 2.1 million clones; approximately 96% of them occurred a single time. The top ten clones comprise 0.1% to 0.15% of the sample.

The donors were healthy, HIV-negative adults with no recently reported acute infections or vaccinations. All donors were Caucasian adults living in Nashville, Tennessee, USA. CD4+ T cells were enriched by magnetic negative selection, after which naive cells were positively selected on CD45RA and the negative fraction was taken as the memory subset. Blood was obtained by leukapheresis, after which PBMCs were separated by Ficoll-Histopaque density gradient centrifugation and cryopreserved in liquid nitrogen vapor phase. Analytical flow cytometry was used to check the purity and quantity of every magnetically sorted T cell population. Each sorted fraction had its genomic DNA isolated and then quantified by UV absorbance on a Nanodrop 2000c. To note about this clone: Its antigen is not yet known. No much larger clonotype is one base removed from it; base qualities were not supplied.

The germline V gene specifies SNHLY as CDR1 and FYNNEI as CDR2. The junction shows trimming of 7 bases on V and 0 bases on J, plus 12 bases between the germline ends. The CDR3 measures 15 amino acids from cysteine to phenylalanine. Only the CDR3 portion is preserved as DNA: 45 bases, with reading frame beginning at the first base. The sequence joins TRBV2 to TRBJ1-4; 5 matching bases give a weak D call of TRBD1. Sequencing was done on a sample of naive CD4+ T cells sorted from blood. Explained via the paper, the cell subset or site label denotes: CD45RA+ positively selected. This TCR was sampled from a man aged 18 to 35 in good health. The DNA sequence follows: TGTGCCAGCAAAGGGACGGACGCAACTAATGAAAAACTGTTTTTT. Translated, this is CASKGTDATNEKLFF.